The sequence of this T cell receptor beta chain was determined in a study of graft-versus-host responses after intestinal transplantation. On the study more broadly: All recipients were given anti-thymocyte globulin induction, and tacrolimus and steroids were then administered for around three years.

This table comes from immunoSEQ multiplex PCR, and its TCRdb copy is limited to in-frame clones, with some not included. Here the sample spans tens of thousands of clones, roughly nine tenths being singletons. Looked up from germline, CDR1 is SQVTM and CDR2 is ANQGSEA. CDR3 length: 13 residues. V shed 7 bases and J 7 bases; nucleotides not matched to a gene: 10. Remarks on this clone: What it binds is unknown.

The origin of this receptor is a human donor who received an intestinal transplant. Specimen: unstimulated CD8+ T cells sorted from spleen or lymph node cells, collected before intestinal transplant. The V and J genes are TRBV29-1 and TRBJ2-7, with TRBD1 matching over 10 bases. The CDR3 loop reads CSGTTGQGLEQYF. The CDR3, as DNA: TGCAGCGGAACAACGGGACAGGGGTTAGAGCAGTACTTC.